This T cell receptor beta chain was recorded in a study of human T cells and chemical hapten exposure. Study-level background: Variation in per-sample TCR yields came mainly from small pooled library volume differences.

Germline assignment: CDR1 SGHRS and CDR2 YFSETQ. The V gene lost 4 bases and the J gene lost 5 bases, with 18 bases spanning the gap. The CDR3 totals 15 residues. Per the authors' pipeline: Per sample, the median was 95,638 TCRs, with values from roughly 23,000 to 640,000. TCRdb itself ran the 5' RACE reads through MiXCR, one entry per CDR3 protein. The V and J calls here are based on TCRdb, not the publication. The sample lists 95,000 to 120,000 distinct CDR3 sequences; 15% to 20% were seen once. This clonotype was seen a handful of times. Whole blood that had not been fractionated was the source of extracted total RNA.

The clonotype was recovered from a human donor in good health. The chain joins TRBV5-1 to TRBJ2-5, with a possible D match to TRBD2 (6 bases). The CDR3 sequence: CASSLQGTALETQYF. The CDR3 nucleotides are TGCGCCAGCAGCCTACAAGGGACTGCTCTGGAGACCCAGTACTTC.